These 26 T cell receptor beta chains originate from one sample sequenced in a study of early stage breast cancer tumors. Profiling relied on immunoSEQ multiplex PCR, and the TCRdb table lists in-frame clones only, not all of them. The sample yields about 8,000 clones, approximately 62% seen once. Specimen: breast tumor tissue. These receptors originate from a person between 65 and 79 years old with breast cancer.

A few counts support this clone. V and J are TRBV9 and TRBJ1-4; 7 nucleotides line up with TRBD1. Trimming removed 0 bases from V and 8 bases from J; junction bases left unmatched: 7. This CDR3 has 15 residues. Germline V gene data show CDR1 as SGDLS and CDR2 as YYNGEE. Written as DNA, the CDR3 is TGTGCCAGCAGCGTAGGGGGACAGTTCGGCGAAAAACTGTTTTTT. Translating it yields CASSVGGQFGEKLFF.

The CDR3 bases are TGTGCCTGGCAAAGACTAGCGGGGGACAATGAGCAGTTCTTC. Protein: CAWQRLAGDNEQFF. The gene calls are TRBV30 and TRBJ2-1; 12 bases are a match to TRBD2. Germline lookup yields CDR1 GTSNPN and CDR2 SVGIG (reference sequence). Germline trimming cut 5 bases from V and 5 bases from J; bases unmatched to any gene: 4. The CDR3 covers 14 residues.

The V gene is TRBV10-3, the J gene TRBJ2-5; a possible D gene is TRBD2 (7 bases). There are 14 residues in the CDR3. Germline V gene data show CDR1 as ENHRY and CDR2 as SYGVKD. Trimming took 10 bases from V and 2 from J, leaving 17 bases between them. The CDR3 region is CATMNREGQETQYF. The CDR3 bases are TGTGCCACGATGAACAGGGAGGGTCAAGAGACCCAGTACTTC.

This clone came up a few times. The gene calls are TRBV6-6 and TRBJ2-7; D possibly corresponds to TRBD2 (5 bases). Trimming stripped 4 bases from V and 7 bases from J, with 8 bases between. The germline gives CDR1 MNHNY, CDR2 SVGAGI (reference sequence). The CDR3 runs 11 residues. The CDR3 sequence is CASSSREEQYF. In DNA form, the CDR3 reads TGTGCCAGCAGTTCAAGGGAGGAGCAGTACTTC.

Of note for this clone: At one boundary the junction diverges from the germline segment, which might be a read error. V is TRBV5-1 and J is TRBJ2-7; 10 positions agree with TRBD1. Germline CDR1 reads SGHRS; CDR2 reads YFSETQ. The CDR3 spans 15 residues. The CDR3 here is CASSSRMTGGSEQYF. CDR3 coding DNA: TGTGCCAGCAGCTCCAGGATGACAGGGGGCTCCGAGCAGTACTTC.

In its sample, this clone is medium-sized (0.01 to 0.1%). The J gene is TRBJ2-3, the V gene TRBV7-6, with D unclear. V was pared by 1 base and J by 0 bases, with 8 bases between. CDR3 length: 15 residues. The V gene's germline CDR1 is SGHVS and CDR2 FNYEAQ. In DNA form, the CDR3 reads TGTGCCAGCAGCTTAGGGGCCTCTAGCACAGATACGCAGTATTTT. Residues: CASSLGASSTDTQYF.

V and J are TRBV18 and TRBJ2-2; no definite D call. The CDR3 loop spans 13 amino acids. Looked up from germline, CDR1 is KGHSH and CDR2 is LQKENI. Trimming removed 11 bases at V and 2 bases at J, with 12 bases between. DNA of the CDR3: TGTGCCGAGCGAAACCTCAACACCGGGGAGCTGTTTTTT. This translates into CAERNLNTGELFF.

The chain employs TRBV5-1 and TRBJ2-7, with 10 bases that match TRBD2. Unmatched junction bases numbered 9, after V lost 0 bases and J lost 0 bases. CDR1 and CDR2 (germline): SGHRS, YFSETQ. The CDR3 length is 18 residues. The CDR3 is CASSLETSGARSSYEQYF. Written as DNA, the CDR3 is TGCGCCAGCAGCTTGGAAACTAGCGGGGCAAGGAGCTCCTACGAGCAGTACTTC.

The chain has TRBV2 and TRBJ1-4; D gene uncertain. Germline values: CDR1 SNHLY, CDR2 FYNNEI. V lost 2 bases to trimming and J lost 7 bases, with 14 bases between them. The CDR3 contains 15 residues. The CDR3 here is CASSEKIGGIEKLFF. DNA of the CDR3: TGTGCCAGCAGTGAAAAAATAGGAGGGATTGAAAAACTGTTTTTT.

The rearrangement joins TRBV6-5 to TRBJ2-7; no firm D call. Germline assignment: CDR1 MNHEY and CDR2 SVGAGI. V was trimmed by 5 bases and J by 0 bases, leaving 11 bases between them. The CDR3 length is 14 residues. The DNA for the CDR3 is TGTGCCAGCAGTCAAACTATCTCCTCCTACGAGCAGTACTTC. This encodes CASSQTISSYEQYF.

J is TRBJ1-1 and V is TRBV25-1, with D hard to call. This CDR3 is 13 amino acids long. CDR1 and CDR2 from the germline V gene are MGHDK and SYGVNS. Trimming stripped 7 bases from V and 5 bases from J, with 14 bases between. CDR3 region: CASTSLGLTEAFF. Written as DNA, the CDR3 is TGTGCCAGCACCTCATTGGGCTTGACTGAAGCTTTCTTT.

This chain uses TRBV18 with TRBJ2-5; TRBD2 aligns across 8 bases. Trimming cost V 3 bases and J 5 bases; bases outside gene matches: 14. The germline gives CDR1 KGHSH, CDR2 LQKENI. The CDR3 covers 17 residues. The DNA for the CDR3 is TGTGCCAGCTCACCCCCCTCGGGGGGGGCAGAAGGGGAGACCCAGTACTTC. This encodes CASSPPSGGAEGETQYF.

The chain has TRBV19 and TRBJ1-5; maybe TRBD1 (5 bases). V was trimmed by 8 bases and J by 0 bases, leaving 11 bases between them. This CDR3 is built from 14 residues. Germline V gene sequence: CDR1 LNHDA, CDR2 SQIVND (reference sequence). The CDR3 is CASDGGDSNQPQHF. The CDR3 DNA sequence: TGTGCCAGTGATGGAGGGGATAGCAATCAGCCCCAGCATTTT.

The J gene is TRBJ1-2, the V gene TRBV5-6, with TRBD1 matching 7 bases. The CDR3 is made up of 13 amino acids. Losses at the gene ends were 4 bases for V and 6 bases for J; bases not matched to a gene: 6. Germline V CDR1 and CDR2: SGHDT, YYEEEE. The CDR3, as DNA: TGTGCCAGCAGCCGTGGGACAGATCATGGCTACACCTTC. Protein product: CASSRGTDHGYTF.

The chain combines TRBV13 with TRBJ1-3; D is undetermined. Germline CDR1 is PRHDT and CDR2 is FYEKMQ (reference sequence). The CDR3 extends over 16 amino acids. V was pared by 5 bases and J by 0 bases, with 14 bases between. The CDR3: CASSQAEGVSGNTIYF. CDR3 bases: TGTGCCAGCAGCCAGGCGGAGGGCGTCTCTGGAAACACCATATATTTT.

This clone came up a few times. CDR3 protein: CSAQPGVNTEAFF. The CDR3 DNA is TGCAGCGCCCAACCAGGGGTGAACACTGAAGCTTTCTTT. This chain links TRBV29-1 with TRBJ1-1; D might be TRBD1 (6 bases). Germline CDR1 is SQVTM and CDR2 is ANQGSEA. This CDR3 has 13 amino acids. The V gene lost 7 bases and the J gene lost 0 bases, with 12 bases spanning the gap.

This chain joins TRBV7-6 and TRBJ2-7; D may be TRBD1 (6 bases). From germline, CDR1 is SGHVS and CDR2 FNYEAQ. The CDR3 covers 15 residues. V gave up 3 bases and J gave up 0 bases, with 12 bases separating them. The CDR3 DNA reads TGTGCCAGCAGCTTTAGACAGGACCGCTCCTACGAGCAGTACTTC. Translated: CASSFRQDRSYEQYF.

The DNA of the CDR3 is TGTGCCAGCTCACCCCTAGCGGGGGGGCAGGAGACCCAGTACTTC. This sequence encodes CASSPLAGGQETQYF. The chain combines TRBV18 with TRBJ2-5; 12 nucleotides line up with TRBD2. There are 15 residues in the CDR3. The V and J ends lost 3 bases and 5 bases, in that order; junction bases with no gene match: 4. Per the germline V gene, CDR1 is KGHSH and CDR2 is LQKENI.

The CDR3 protein is CASSLGQGAYGYTF. CDR3 in DNA: TGCGCCAGCAGCTTGGGACAGGGGGCCTATGGCTACACCTTC. The V call is TRBV5-1, the J call TRBJ1-2; TRBD1 agrees at 10 bases. The germline V gene has CDR1 SGHRS and CDR2 YFSETQ. With 0 bases clipped from V and 4 bases from J, the junction kept 0 bases outside the gene matches. The CDR3 consists of 14 residues.

The V gene is TRBV5-4, the J gene TRBJ2-7; 7 positions agree with TRBD1. This CDR3 is built from 16 residues. Germline loops: CDR1 SGHNT, CDR2 YYREEE (reference sequence). J was trimmed by 0 bases and V by 3 bases; bases with no gene match: 9. The CDR3 reads CASSWDPQGFSYEQYF. The DNA for the CDR3 is TGTGCCAGCAGCTGGGACCCACAGGGGTTCTCCTACGAGCAGTACTTC. The whole variable domain, filled in from reference TRBV5-4 and TRBJ2-7, reads ETGVTQSPTHLIKTRGQQVTLRCSSQSGHNTVSWYQQALGQGPQFIFQYYREEENGRGNFPPRFSGLQFPNYSSELNVNALELDDSALYLCASSWDPQGFSYEQYFGPGTRLTVT.

This clone has just a few counts. This chain uses TRBV19 with TRBJ1-1; TRBD1 matches at 12 bases. J lost 6 bases, V lost 4 bases, and 3 bases had no gene match. There are 14 residues in the CDR3. Germline loops: CDR1 LNHDA, CDR2 SQIVND (reference sequence). CDR3 coding DNA: TGTGCCAGTAGTAGGCGGGACAGGGGGCCTGAAGCTTTCTTT. It codes for CASSRRDRGPEAFF.

This chain connects TRBV30 to TRBJ2-3; the match to TRBD2 covers 8 bases. This CDR3 region has 14 residues. V gave up 0 bases and J gave up 4 bases; unmatched junction bases: 3. From germline, CDR1 is GTSNPN and CDR2 SVGIG (reference sequence). The CDR3 DNA reads TGTGCCTGGAGTGTACCGGGGGGGCCAGATACGCAGTATTTT. This encodes CAWSVPGGPDTQYF.

Note on this clone: The junction differs from germline at one of its ends, possibly a read error. The chain is built from TRBV7-2 and TRBJ2-1; D may match TRBD1 or TRBD2 (6 bases each). Germline V gene lookup returns CDR1 SGHTA and CDR2 FQGNSA. This CDR3 spans 15 amino acids. Written as DNA, the CDR3 is TGTGCCAGCACCTTAGGACAGACTTGGGGAGGTGAGCAGTTCTTC. It encodes CASTLGQTWGGEQFF.

V gene TRBV10-1 combines with J gene TRBJ1-3; 11 bases agree with TRBD1. V lost 0 bases and J lost 2; bases outside the gene matches: 6. Germline V gene data show CDR1 as WNHNN and CDR2 as SYGVQD (reference sequence). The CDR3 length is 18 residues. In nucleotides, the CDR3 is TGCGCCAGCAGTGAGTCTGAGGACAGGGGGCCTCCTGGAAACACCATATATTTT. This encodes CASSESEDRGPPGNTIYF.

This clone is large by share. V usage is TRBV7-8 and J usage is TRBJ2-2, with D hard to call. CDR1 is SGHVS, CDR2 FQNEAQ, per germline. V was shortened by 4 bases and J by 6 bases, with 12 bases between the two germline ends. The CDR3 contains 14 residues. DNA of the CDR3: TGTGCCAGCAGCTCAACGGCAGGCTCCGGGGAGCTGTTTTTT. It translates to CASSSTAGSGELFF.

The gene calls are TRBV28 and TRBJ2-2; D gene ambiguous. Trimming shortened V by 8 bases and J by 2 bases, and 9 bases separated the two germline ends. The V gene's germline CDR1 is MDHEN and CDR2 SYDVKM. This CDR3 contains 13 residues. DNA for the CDR3: TGTGCCAGCCCGGTCCCCAACACCGGGGAGCTGTTTTTT. This sequence encodes CASPVPNTGELFF.